This T cell receptor (beta chain) derives from a study of blood T cell repertoires in COVID-19. Only in-frame clones appear in the TCRdb table, and some are missing; sequencing was by immunoSEQ multiplex PCR. The table has about 44,000 clones, roughly 80% seen once. In its sample, this clone was seen once. V was trimmed by 11 bases and J by 4 bases, leaving 14 bases between them. The CDR3 is 13 residues long. CDR1 and CDR2 (germline): SNHLY, FYNNEI. The sample taken for sequencing was peripheral blood. The chain combines TRBV2 with TRBJ1-4, with TRBD1 as a possible D gene (6 bases). The origin of this receptor is a human donor in a cohort sampled during active COVID-19. The chain's CDR3 is CAGLRDINEKLFF. The CDR3 nucleotides read TGTGCCGGCCTCCGGGACATTAATGAAAAACTGTTTTTT. The variable domain in full, completed from reference TRBV2 and TRBJ1-4, reads EPEVTQTPSHQVTQMGQEVILRCVPISNHLYFYWYRQILGQKVEFLVSFYNNEISEKSEIFDDQFSVERPDGSNFTLKIRSTKLEDSAMYFCAGLRDINEKLFFGSGTQLSVL.